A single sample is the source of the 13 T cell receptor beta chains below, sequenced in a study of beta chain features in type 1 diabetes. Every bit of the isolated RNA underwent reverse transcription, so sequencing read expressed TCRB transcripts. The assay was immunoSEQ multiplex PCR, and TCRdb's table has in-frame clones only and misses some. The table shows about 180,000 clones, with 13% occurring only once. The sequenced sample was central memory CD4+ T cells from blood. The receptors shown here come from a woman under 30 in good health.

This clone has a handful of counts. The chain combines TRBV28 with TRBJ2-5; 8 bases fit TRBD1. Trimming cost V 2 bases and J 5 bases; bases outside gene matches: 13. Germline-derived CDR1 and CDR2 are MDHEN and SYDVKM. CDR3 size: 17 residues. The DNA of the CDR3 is TGTGCCAGCAGTTTAAGGGGCAGGGGGCGAGTTTCGGAGACCCAGTACTTC. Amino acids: CASSLRGRGRVSETQYF.

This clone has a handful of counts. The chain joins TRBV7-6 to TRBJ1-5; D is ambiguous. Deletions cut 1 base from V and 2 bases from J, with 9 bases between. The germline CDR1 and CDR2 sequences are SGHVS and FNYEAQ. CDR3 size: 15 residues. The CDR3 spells CASSLGGYGNQPQHF. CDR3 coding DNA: TGTGCCAGCAGCTTAGGAGGTTATGGCAATCAGCCCCAGCATTTT.

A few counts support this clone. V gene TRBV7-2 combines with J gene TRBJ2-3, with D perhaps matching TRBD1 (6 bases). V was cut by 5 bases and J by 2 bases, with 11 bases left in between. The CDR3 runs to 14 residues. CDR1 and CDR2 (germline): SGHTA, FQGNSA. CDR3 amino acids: CASSPYRATDTQYF. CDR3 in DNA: TGTGCCAGCAGCCCCTACAGGGCCACAGATACGCAGTATTTT.

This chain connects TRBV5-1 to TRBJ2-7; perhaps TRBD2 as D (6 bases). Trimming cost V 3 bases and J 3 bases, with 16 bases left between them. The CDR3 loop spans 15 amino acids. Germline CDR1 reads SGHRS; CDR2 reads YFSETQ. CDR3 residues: CASSSDPGAGYEQYF. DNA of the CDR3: TGCGCCAGCAGCTCCGACCCGGGAGCGGGCTACGAGCAGTACTTC.

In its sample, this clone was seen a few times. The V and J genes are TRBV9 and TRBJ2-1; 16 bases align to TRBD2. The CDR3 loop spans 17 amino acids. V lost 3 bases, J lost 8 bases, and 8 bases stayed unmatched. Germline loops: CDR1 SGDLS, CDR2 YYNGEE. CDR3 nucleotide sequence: TGTGCCAGCAGCGCATACCCCGGGACTAGCGGGAGGGATGAGCAGTTCTTC. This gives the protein CASSAYPGTSGRDEQFF.

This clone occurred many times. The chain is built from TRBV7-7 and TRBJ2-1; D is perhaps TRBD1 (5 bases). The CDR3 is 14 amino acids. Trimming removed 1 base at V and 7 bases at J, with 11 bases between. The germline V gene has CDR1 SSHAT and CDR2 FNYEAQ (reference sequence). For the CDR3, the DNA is TGTGCCAGCAGCTTAGTGGGCAGGGCGAATGAGCAGTTCTTC. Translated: CASSLVGRANEQFF. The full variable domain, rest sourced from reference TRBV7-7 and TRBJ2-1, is GAGVSQSPRYKVTKRGQDVTLRCDPISSHATLYWYQQALGQGPEFLTYFNYEAQPDKSGLPSDRFSAERPEGSISTLTIQRTEQRDSAMYRCASSLVGRANEQFFGPGTRLTVL.

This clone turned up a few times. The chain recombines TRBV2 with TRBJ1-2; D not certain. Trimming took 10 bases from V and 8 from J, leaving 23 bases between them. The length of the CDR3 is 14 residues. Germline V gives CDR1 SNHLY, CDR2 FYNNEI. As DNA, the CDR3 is TGTGCCACCGGGGAACAAGGGATCTGGGAGGGCTACACCTTC. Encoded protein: CATGEQGIWEGYTF.

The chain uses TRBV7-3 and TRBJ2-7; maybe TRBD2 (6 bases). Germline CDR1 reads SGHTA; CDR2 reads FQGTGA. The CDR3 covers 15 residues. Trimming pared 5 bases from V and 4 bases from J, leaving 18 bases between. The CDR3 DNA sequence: TGTGCCAGCAGCATGGGACTCCCGACTCCATACGAGCAGTACTTC. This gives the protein CASSMGLPTPYEQYF.

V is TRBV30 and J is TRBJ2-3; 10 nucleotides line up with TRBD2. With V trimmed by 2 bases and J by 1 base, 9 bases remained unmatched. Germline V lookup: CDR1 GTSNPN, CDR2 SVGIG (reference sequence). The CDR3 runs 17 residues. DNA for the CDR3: TGTGCCTGGAGTATTACTAGCGGGGTACGACGCACAGATACGCAGTATTTT. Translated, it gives CAWSITSGVRRTDTQYF. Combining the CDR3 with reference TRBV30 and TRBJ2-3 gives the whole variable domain SQTIHQWPATLVQPVGSPLSLECTVEGTSNPNLYWYRQAAGRGLQLLFYSVGIGQISSEVPQNLSASRPQDRQFILSSKKLLLSDSGFYLCAWSITSGVRRTDTQYFGPGTRLTVL.

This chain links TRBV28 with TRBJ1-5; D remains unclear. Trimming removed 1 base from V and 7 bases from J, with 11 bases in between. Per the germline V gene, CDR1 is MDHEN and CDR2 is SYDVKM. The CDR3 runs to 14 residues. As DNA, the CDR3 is TGTGCCAGCAGTTTATCCCCGCGATTGCAGCCCCAGCATTTT. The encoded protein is CASSLSPRLQPQHF.

CDR3 nucleotides: TGTGCCAGCAGCTCAGGGGGCTTCTCCTACGAGCAGTACTTC. Protein: CASSSGGFSYEQYF. The chain carries TRBV7-9 and TRBJ2-7; TRBD1 matches 8 bases. Trimming cost V 4 bases and J 0 bases; bases outside gene matches: 2. CDR3 length: 14 residues. CDR1 and CDR2 from the germline V gene are SEHNR and FQNEAQ (reference sequence).

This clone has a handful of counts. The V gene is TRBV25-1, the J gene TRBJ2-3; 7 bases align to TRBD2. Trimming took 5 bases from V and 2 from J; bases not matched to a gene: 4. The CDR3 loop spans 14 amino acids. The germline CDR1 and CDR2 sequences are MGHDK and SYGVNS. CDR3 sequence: CASSNGLDTDTQYF. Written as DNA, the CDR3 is TGTGCCAGCAGTAACGGACTAGACACAGATACGCAGTATTTT.

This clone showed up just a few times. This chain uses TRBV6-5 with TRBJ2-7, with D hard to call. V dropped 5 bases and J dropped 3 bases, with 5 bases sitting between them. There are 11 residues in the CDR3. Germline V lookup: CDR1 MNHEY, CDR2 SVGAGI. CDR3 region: CASSPNYEQYF. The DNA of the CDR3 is TGTGCCAGCAGTCCCAACTACGAGCAGTACTTC.